This T cell receptor beta chain was captured by sequencing in a study of identical twins. MiXCR, run by TCRdb on the 5' RACE reads, gives a single entry per CDR3 protein. The sample lists roughly 230,000 distinct CDR3 sequences, roughly 8% seen once, with approximately 3% in the top ten. Study-wide findings and caveats: Within twin pairs, the out-of-frame alpha sequences they shared showed excess low generation probability.

This clonotype occurred many times. Its antigen is currently unknown. CDR3 size: 11 residues. Germline V gene lookup returns CDR1 SQVTM and CDR2 ANQGSEA. J gave up 5 bases and V 7 bases, and 4 bases lay outside the gene matches. The sample also formed part of further work on yellow fever vaccine responses in identical twins.

This TCR was recovered from a woman between 18 and 29 years old in good health. The rearrangement links TRBV29-1 to TRBJ2-7; 8 positions agree with TRBD1. Sequencing was done on a sample of CD8+ T cells sorted from blood. The CDR3 is CSEDREDEQYF. As DNA, the CDR3 is TGCAGCGAGGACAGGGAAGACGAGCAGTACTTC.